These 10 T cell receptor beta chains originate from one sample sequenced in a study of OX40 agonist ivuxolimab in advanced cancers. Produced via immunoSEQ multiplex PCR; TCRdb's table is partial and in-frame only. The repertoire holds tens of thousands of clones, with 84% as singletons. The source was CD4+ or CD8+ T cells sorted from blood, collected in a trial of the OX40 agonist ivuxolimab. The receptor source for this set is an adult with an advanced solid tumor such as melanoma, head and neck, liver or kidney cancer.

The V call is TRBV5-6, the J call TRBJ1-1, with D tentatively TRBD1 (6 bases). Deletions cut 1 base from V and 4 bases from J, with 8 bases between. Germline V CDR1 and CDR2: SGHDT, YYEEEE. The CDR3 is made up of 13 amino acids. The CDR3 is CASSLKGGTEAFF. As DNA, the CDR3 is TGTGCCAGCAGCTTGAAAGGGGGCACTGAAGCTTTCTTT. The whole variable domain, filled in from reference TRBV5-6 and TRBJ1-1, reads DAGVTQSPTHLIKTRGQQVTLRCSPKSGHDTVSWYQQALGQGPQFIFQYYEEEERQRGNFPDRFSGHQFPNYSSELNVNALLLGDSALYLCASSLKGGTEAFFGQGTRLTVV.

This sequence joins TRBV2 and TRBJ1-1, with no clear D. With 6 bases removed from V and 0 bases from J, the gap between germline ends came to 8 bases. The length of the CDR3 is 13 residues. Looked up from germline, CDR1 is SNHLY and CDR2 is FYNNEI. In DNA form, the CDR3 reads TGTGCCAGCAGCAGAGATATGAACACTGAAGCTTTCTTT. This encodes CASSRDMNTEAFF. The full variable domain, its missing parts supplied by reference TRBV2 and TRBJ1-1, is EPEVTQTPSHQVTQMGQEVILRCVPISNHLYFYWYRQILGQKVEFLVSFYNNEISEKSEIFDDQFSVERPDGSNFTLKIRSTKLEDSAMYFCASSRDMNTEAFFGQGTRLTVV.

CDR3: CASSLALDRNYGYTF. The CDR3 nucleotides read TGCGCCAGCAGCTTGGCCCTCGACAGGAACTATGGCTACACCTTC. The J gene is TRBJ1-2, the V gene TRBV5-1, with a weak D call TRBD1 (6 bases). V was trimmed by 0 bases and J by 2 bases, leaving 11 bases between them. The CDR3 is made up of 15 amino acids. CDR1 SGHRS and CDR2 YFSETQ come from the germline V gene.

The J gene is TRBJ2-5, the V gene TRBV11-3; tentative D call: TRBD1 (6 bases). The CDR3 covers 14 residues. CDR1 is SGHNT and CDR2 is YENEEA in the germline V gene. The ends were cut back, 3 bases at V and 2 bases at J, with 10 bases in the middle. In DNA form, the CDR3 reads TGTGCCAGCAGCTTTGGGGGCCCTCAAGAGACCCAGTACTTC. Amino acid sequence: CASSFGGPQETQYF.

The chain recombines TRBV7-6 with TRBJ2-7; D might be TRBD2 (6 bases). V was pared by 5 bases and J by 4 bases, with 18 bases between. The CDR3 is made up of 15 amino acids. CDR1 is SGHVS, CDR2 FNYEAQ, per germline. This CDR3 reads CASSLRDSGAYEQYF. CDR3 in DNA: TGTGCCAGCAGCCTCCGGGACTCGGGTGCATACGAGCAGTACTTC.

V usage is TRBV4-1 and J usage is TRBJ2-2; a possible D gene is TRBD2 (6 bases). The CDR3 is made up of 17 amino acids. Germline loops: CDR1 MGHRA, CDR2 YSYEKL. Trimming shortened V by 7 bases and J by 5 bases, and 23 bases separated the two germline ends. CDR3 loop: CASTLRLSGGGTGELFF. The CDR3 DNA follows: TGCGCCAGCACCCTAAGGCTTAGCGGAGGAGGTACCGGGGAGCTGTTTTTT.

In nucleotides, the CDR3 is TGTGCCAGCACCTGGGGCGGGAGGGGCTCCTACAATGAGCAGTTCTTC. It codes for CASTWGGRGSYNEQFF. V gene TRBV11-2 combines with J gene TRBJ2-1, with TRBD2 matching over 9 bases. The V and J ends lost 7 bases and 0 bases, in that order; junction bases with no gene match: 7. Germline V gene lookup returns CDR1 SGHAT and CDR2 FQNNGV. This CDR3 is 16 amino acids long.

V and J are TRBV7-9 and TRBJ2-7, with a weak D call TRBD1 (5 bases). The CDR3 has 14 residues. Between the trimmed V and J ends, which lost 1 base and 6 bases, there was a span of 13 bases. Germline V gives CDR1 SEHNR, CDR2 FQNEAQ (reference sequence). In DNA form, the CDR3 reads TGTGCCAGCAGCTTAGGGCAGGGTACGACCGAGCAGTACTTC. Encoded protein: CASSLGQGTTEQYF. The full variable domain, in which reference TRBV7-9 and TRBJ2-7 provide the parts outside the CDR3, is DTGVSQNPRHKITKRGQNVTFRCDPISEHNRLYWYRQTLGQGPEFLTYFQNEAQLEKSRLLSDRFSAERPKGSFSTLEIQRTEQGDSAMYLCASSLGQGTTEQYFGPGTRLTVT.

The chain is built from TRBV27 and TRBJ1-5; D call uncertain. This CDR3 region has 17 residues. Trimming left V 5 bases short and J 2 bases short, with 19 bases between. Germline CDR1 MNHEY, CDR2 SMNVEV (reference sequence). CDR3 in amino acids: CASSRQAGEIGNQPQHF. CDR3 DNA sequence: TGTGCCAGCAGTCGGCAGGCCGGGGAGATTGGCAATCAGCCCCAGCATTTT.

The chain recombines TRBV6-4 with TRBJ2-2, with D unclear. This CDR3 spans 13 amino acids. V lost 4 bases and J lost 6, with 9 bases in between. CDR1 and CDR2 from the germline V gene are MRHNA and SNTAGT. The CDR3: CASSGAVSGELFF. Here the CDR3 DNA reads TGTGCCAGCAGTGGGGCCGTCTCCGGGGAGCTGTTTTTT.